This T cell receptor (beta chain) was captured by sequencing in a study of blood T cell repertoires in COVID-19. Germline CDR1 and CDR2: SGHRS and YFSETQ. The CDR3 is 15 amino acids. After removal of 4 bases from V and 5 bases from J, the junction contained 9 bases not matched to a gene. Assay used: immunoSEQ multiplex PCR; TCRdb lists only in-frame clones, some missing. Of about 120,000 clones in the sample, around 87% were seen once. The receptor's source is a woman aged 55 to 70 with COVID-19, enrolled during active disease. V gene TRBV5-1 combines with J gene TRBJ2-4, with 7 bases matching TRBD1. Input material: peripheral blood. The CDR3 nucleotides are TGCGCCAGCAGCCCCGGGACAGAGAGGGAAAACATTCAGTACTTC. Residues: CASSPGTERENIQYF.